A single sample gave rise to the 20 T cell receptor beta chains below, sequenced in a study of T cell responses to AZD1222 COVID-19 vaccine. Assay: immunoSEQ multiplex PCR; the TCRdb copy retains only in-frame clones and omits some. The sample holds around 84,000 clones, around 90% seen once. Sequencing was performed on peripheral blood, taken on day 0 of AZD1222 vaccination. The source of these receptors is an adult in good health.

The J gene is TRBJ2-1, the V gene TRBV19; D is possibly TRBD1 or TRBD2 (5 bases each). Trimming shortened V by 1 base and J by 7 bases, and 5 bases separated the two germline ends. This CDR3 comprises 12 residues. Germline CDR1 is LNHDA and CDR2 is SQIVND (reference sequence). The chain's CDR3 is CASSIGGNEQFF. The CDR3 DNA is TGTGCCAGTAGTATAGGGGGGAATGAGCAGTTCTTC.

The chain is built from TRBV29-1 and TRBJ2-7; D uncertain. The CDR3 spans 15 residues. Germline V CDR1 and CDR2: SQVTM, ANQGSEA. The V end was cut by 8 bases, the J end by 1 base, with 21 bases between. As DNA, the CDR3 is TGCAGCTCACTTCGACACCCATTGGGGTCCTACGAGCAGTACTTC. It is translated as CSSLRHPLGSYEQYF.

This clone was seen just once. The CDR3 is CASSSPGDNTEAFF. The CDR3 nucleotides are TGTGCCAGCAGCTCCCCCGGGGATAACACTGAAGCTTTCTTT. The chain couples TRBV11-2 to TRBJ1-1; D is ambiguous. The CDR3 has 14 amino acids. In germline, CDR1 is SGHAT, CDR2 FQNNGV. V was shortened by 4 bases and J by 2 bases, with 11 bases between the two germline ends. Based on the CDR3 plus reference TRBV11-2 and TRBJ1-1, the full variable domain is EAGVAQSPRYKIIEKRQSVAFWCNPISGHATLYWYQQILGQGPKLLIQFQNNGVVDDSQLPKDRFSAERLKGVDSTLKIQPAKLEDSAVYLCASSSPGDNTEAFFGQGTRLTVV.

The chain uses TRBV7-6 and TRBJ2-1, with 11 bases lining up with TRBD1. J was trimmed by 7 bases and V by 6 bases; bases with no gene match: 8. This CDR3 contains 15 residues. Per the germline V gene, CDR1 is SGHVS and CDR2 is FNYEAQ. CDR3 sequence reads: CASSPGQGGNNEQFF. The CDR3 bases are TGTGCCAGCAGTCCGGGACAGGGGGGAAATAATGAGCAGTTCTTC.

A remark on this clone: This sample includes further DNA sequences coding for the same CDR3. The rearrangement uses TRBV19 and TRBJ1-1; TRBD1 matches 7 bases. CDR1 LNHDA and CDR2 SQIVND come from the germline V gene (reference sequence). The J segment lost 8 bases and the V segment lost 5 bases, leaving 5 bases of the junction unmatched. The length of the CDR3 is 12 residues. The CDR3 sequence is CASSSRQGEAFF. CDR3 bases: TGTGCCAGTAGTTCTCGACAGGGAGAAGCTTTCTTT.

The chain combines TRBV4-1 with TRBJ2-2; possible D gene TRBD2, 6 bases. The V and J ends lost 5 bases and 0 bases respectively, with 10 bases between them. The germline V gene has CDR1 MGHRA and CDR2 YSYEKL. This CDR3 contains 15 residues. The CDR3, as DNA: TGCGCCAGCAGCTTCGGGACTCCGAACACCGGGGAGCTGTTTTTT. Amino acid sequence: CASSFGTPNTGELFF.

The chain couples TRBV6-6 to TRBJ2-4; D perhaps matches TRBD1 (8 bases). The germline V gene has CDR1 MNHNY and CDR2 SVGAGI (reference sequence). The CDR3 runs to 19 residues. V gave up 5 bases and J gave up 1 base, with 24 bases separating them. This CDR3 is CASSRLQVTGGEAKNIQYF. CDR3 nucleotides: TGTGCCAGCAGTCGCTTGCAAGTCACAGGGGGGGAGGCCAAAAACATTCAGTACTTC.

The V call is TRBV29-1, the J call TRBJ1-2; D not certain. Deletions cut 1 base from V and 0 bases from J, with 12 bases between. The CDR3 runs to 15 residues. Looked up from germline, CDR1 is SQVTM and CDR2 is ANQGSEA. The CDR3 spells CSVEAGSLANYGYTF. The CDR3 DNA reads as TGCAGCGTTGAAGCAGGATCCTTAGCTAACTATGGCTACACCTTC.

This clone was counted only a few times. This chain links TRBV20-1 with TRBJ1-3; D gene uncertain. The V end was cut by 2 bases, the J end by 4 bases, with 3 bases between. Germline CDR1 reads DFQATT; CDR2 reads SNEGSKA (reference sequence). This CDR3 spans 11 amino acids. The CDR3 DNA sequence: TGCAGTGCTAGATACGGAAACACCATATATTTT. It is translated as CSARYGNTIYF.

The gene calls are TRBV9 and TRBJ2-3, with D tentatively TRBD1 (5 bases). Trimming pared 4 bases from V and 4 bases from J, leaving 16 bases between. This CDR3 is built from 15 residues. Germline V gene sequence: CDR1 SGDLS, CDR2 YYNGEE. CDR3 in DNA: TGTGCCAGCAGCCTGGGGCAGGGTCCTCCAGATACGCAGTATTTT. As protein: CASSLGQGPPDTQYF.

On this clone: This sample includes further DNA sequences coding for the same CDR3. V gene TRBV3-1 (or the pseudogene TRBV3-2) combines with J gene TRBJ1-5; D may be TRBD1 (6 bases). CDR3 length equals 14 residues. Trimming cost V 4 bases and J 3 bases, with 10 bases left between them. Germline CDR1 reads LGHDT; CDR2 reads YNNKEL (reference sequence). The CDR3 nucleotides are TGTGCCAGCAGCCTCGGACAGTACAATCAGCCCCAGCATTTT. Translated, it gives CASSLGQYNQPQHF.

The chain carries TRBV27 and TRBJ2-7, with 14 nucleotides matching TRBD2. This CDR3 spans 15 amino acids. The germline V gene has CDR1 MNHEY and CDR2 SMNVEV (reference sequence). J was trimmed by 5 bases and V by 6 bases; bases with no gene match: 6. The CDR3, as DNA: TGTGCCAGCAGAGGCCGGACTAGCGGGAGGAACGAGCAGTACTTC. This encodes CASRGRTSGRNEQYF.

The V and J genes are TRBV30 and TRBJ1-2, with TRBD1 identical over 9 bases. Losses at the gene ends were 4 bases for V and 6 bases for J; bases not matched to a gene: 15. CDR3 length equals 16 residues. Germline CDR1 reads GTSNPN; CDR2 reads SVGIG (reference sequence). The CDR3 region is CAWTLVGTGNADGYTF. As DNA, the CDR3 is TGTGCCTGGACCCTCGTAGGGACAGGGAATGCGGATGGCTACACCTTC. The entire variable domain, with the rest obtained from reference TRBV30 and TRBJ1-2, is as follows: SQTIHQWPATLVQPVGSPLSLECTVEGTSNPNLYWYRQAAGRGLQLLFYSVGIGQISSEVPQNLSASRPQDRQFILSSKKLLLSDSGFYLCAWTLVGTGNADGYTFGSGTRLTVV.

This rearrangement joins TRBV19 to TRBJ2-1, with 11 positions matching TRBD2. Trimming removed 7 bases from V and 10 bases from J; junction bases left unmatched: 6. Germline CDR1 and CDR2: LNHDA and SQIVND (reference sequence). The CDR3 covers 13 residues. CDR3 in DNA: TGTGCCAGTACTCCGACTAGCGGGAACGAGCAGTTCTTC. Encoded protein: CASTPTSGNEQFF.

The chain has TRBV10-1 and TRBJ2-7; D is undetermined. The germline CDR1 and CDR2 sequences are WNHNN and SYGVQD (reference sequence). With 5 bases removed from V and 5 bases from J, the gap between germline ends came to 22 bases. CDR3 size: 16 residues. This chain's CDR3 is CASSPFLGGWKNEQYF. The DNA of the CDR3 is TGCGCCAGCAGTCCATTTCTTGGCGGTTGGAAGAACGAGCAGTACTTC.

This chain uses TRBV7-9 with TRBJ2-3; D remains ambiguous. V was pared by 4 bases and J by 2 bases, with 1 base between. In germline, CDR1 is SEHNR, CDR2 FQNEAQ (reference sequence). This CDR3 has 11 amino acids. CDR3 amino acids: CASSYTDTQYF. CDR3 nucleotides: TGTGCCAGCAGCTACACAGATACGCAGTATTTT.

The chain carries TRBV2 and TRBJ1-2; no firm D call. The CDR3 consists of 14 residues. The V gene lost 2 bases and the J gene lost 4 bases, with 11 bases spanning the gap. CDR1 is SNHLY and CDR2 is FYNNEI in the germline V gene. This CDR3 is CASSELRDSYGYTF. The CDR3 region has the DNA TGTGCCAGCAGTGAACTCCGGGATTCCTATGGCTACACCTTC.

V gene TRBV11-3 combines with J gene TRBJ2-7; a weak D match, TRBD2 (5 bases). This CDR3 is built from 12 residues. CDR1 SGHNT and CDR2 YENEEA come from the germline V gene. The ends were cut back, 6 bases at V and 6 bases at J, with 12 bases in the middle. This CDR3 is CASSGSPTEQYF. DNA of the CDR3: TGTGCCAGCAGTGGGAGCCCCACCGAGCAGTACTTC. Full variable domain (rest looked up from reference TRBV11-3 and TRBJ2-7): EAGVVQSPRYKIIEKKQPVAFWCNPISGHNTLYWYLQNLGQGPELLIRYENEEAVDDSQLPKDRFSAERLKGVDSTLKIQPAELGDSAVYLCASSGSPTEQYFGPGTRLTVT.

The CDR3 region is CATSGRVGTDTQYF. The CDR3 DNA sequence: TGTGCCACGAGCGGGAGGGTAGGTACAGATACGCAGTATTTT. J is TRBJ2-3 and V is TRBV6-5; 10 nucleotides align to TRBD2. J was trimmed by 3 bases and V by 10 bases; bases with no gene match: 7. From germline, CDR1 is MNHEY and CDR2 SVGAGI. CDR3 length: 14 residues.

The rearrangement links TRBV9 to TRBJ2-3; D may be TRBD1 (6 bases). Trimming pared 2 bases from V and 2 bases from J, leaving 6 bases between. CDR1 SGDLS and CDR2 YYNGEE come from the germline V gene. The CDR3 sequence is 13 residues long. The CDR3 reads CASSVGATDTQYF. Written as DNA, the CDR3 is TGTGCCAGCAGCGTGGGGGCCACAGATACGCAGTATTTT.